This T cell receptor beta chain emerged from a study of naive and memory T cell subsets. An equimolar mix of two oligonucleotides served as the beta constant-region primer for TRBC1 and TRBC2. TCRdb fed the UMI-ligation and nested PCR reads into MiXCR, producing one record per CDR3 protein. Of tens of thousands of distinct CDR3 sequences listed, around 13% are singletons. Germline assignment: CDR1 ENHRY and CDR2 SYGVKD. V gave up 8 bases and J gave up 7 bases; unmatched junction bases: 10. The CDR3 consists of 15 residues. The sequenced sample was central memory CD4+ T cells from blood. The clonotype originates from a human donor in good health. This sequence joins TRBV10-3 and TRBJ2-1; 11 nucleotides line up with TRBD2. Here the CDR3 DNA reads TGTGCCATCGGCACTAGCGGGAGAGGCGGGAATGAGCAGTTCTTC. It codes for CAIGTSGRGGNEQFF.